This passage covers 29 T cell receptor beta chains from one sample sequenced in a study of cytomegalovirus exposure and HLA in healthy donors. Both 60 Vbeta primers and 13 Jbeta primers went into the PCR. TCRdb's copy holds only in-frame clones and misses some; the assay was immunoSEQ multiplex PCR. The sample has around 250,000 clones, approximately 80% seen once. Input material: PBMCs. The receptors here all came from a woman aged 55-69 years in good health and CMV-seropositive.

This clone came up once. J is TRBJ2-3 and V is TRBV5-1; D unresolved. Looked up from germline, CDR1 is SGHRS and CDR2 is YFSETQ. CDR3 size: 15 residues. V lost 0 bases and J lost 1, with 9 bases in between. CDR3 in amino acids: CASSLGLSGTDTQYF. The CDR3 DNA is TGCGCCAGCAGCTTGGGCCTTTCGGGCACAGATACGCAGTATTTT.

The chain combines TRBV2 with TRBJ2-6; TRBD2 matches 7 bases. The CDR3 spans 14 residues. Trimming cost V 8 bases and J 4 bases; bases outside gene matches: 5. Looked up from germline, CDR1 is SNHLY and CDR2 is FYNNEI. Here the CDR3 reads CASGTGGGANVLTF. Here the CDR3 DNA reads TGTGCCAGCGGTACGGGGGGAGGGGCCAACGTCCTGACTTTC.

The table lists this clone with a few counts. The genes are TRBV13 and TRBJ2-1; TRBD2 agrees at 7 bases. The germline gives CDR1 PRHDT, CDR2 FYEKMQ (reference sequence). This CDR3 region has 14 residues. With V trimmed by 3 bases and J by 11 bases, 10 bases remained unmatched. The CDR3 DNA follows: TGTGCCAGCAGCTTGCCGGGCCTCGGGAGGCAGCAGTTCTTC. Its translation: CASSLPGLGRQQFF.

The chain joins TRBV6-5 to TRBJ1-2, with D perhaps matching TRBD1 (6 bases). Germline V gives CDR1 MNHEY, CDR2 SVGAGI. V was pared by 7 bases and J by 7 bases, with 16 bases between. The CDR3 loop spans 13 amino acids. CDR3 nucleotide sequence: TGTGCCAGCAAGGAACAGGGAAGGGCTGGCTACACCTTC. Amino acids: CASKEQGRAGYTF.

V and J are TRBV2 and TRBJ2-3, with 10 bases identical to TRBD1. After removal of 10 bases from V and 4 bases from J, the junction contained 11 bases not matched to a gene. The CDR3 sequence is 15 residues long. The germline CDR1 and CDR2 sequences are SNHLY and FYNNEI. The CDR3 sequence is CANRTGTGVADTQYF. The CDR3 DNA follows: TGTGCCAACCGAACCGGGACAGGGGTTGCAGATACGCAGTATTTT. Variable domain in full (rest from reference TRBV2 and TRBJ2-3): EPEVTQTPSHQVTQMGQEVILRCVPISNHLYFYWYRQILGQKVEFLVSFYNNEISEKSEIFDDQFSVERPDGSNFTLKIRSTKLEDSAMYFCANRTGTGVADTQYFGPGTRLTVL.

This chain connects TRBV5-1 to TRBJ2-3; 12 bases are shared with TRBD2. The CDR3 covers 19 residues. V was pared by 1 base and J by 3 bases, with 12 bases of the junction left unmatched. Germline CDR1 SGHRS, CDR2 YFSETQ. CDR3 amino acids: CASSLRLAGGPAVTDTQYF. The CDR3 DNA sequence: TGCGCCAGCAGCTTGCGGCTAGCGGGAGGGCCCGCGGTTACAGATACGCAGTATTTT.

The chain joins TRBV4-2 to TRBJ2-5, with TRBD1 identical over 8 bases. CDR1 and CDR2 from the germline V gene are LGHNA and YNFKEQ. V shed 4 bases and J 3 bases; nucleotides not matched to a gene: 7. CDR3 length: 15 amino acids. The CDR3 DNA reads TGTGCCAGCAGCCGATCTGACAGGGGAGAAGAGACCCAGTACTTC. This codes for CASSRSDRGEETQYF.

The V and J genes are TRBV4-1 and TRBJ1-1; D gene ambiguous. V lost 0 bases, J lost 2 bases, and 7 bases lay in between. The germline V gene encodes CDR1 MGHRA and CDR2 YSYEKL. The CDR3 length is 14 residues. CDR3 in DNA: TGCGCCAGCAGCCAAGAGGCCACCAACACTGAAGCTTTCTTT. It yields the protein CASSQEATNTEAFF.

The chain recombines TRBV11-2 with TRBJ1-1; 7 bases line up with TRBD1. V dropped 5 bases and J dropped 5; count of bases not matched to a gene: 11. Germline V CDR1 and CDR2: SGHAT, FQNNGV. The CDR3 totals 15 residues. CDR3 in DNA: TGTGCCAGCAGCCTCAGGGGGATGGGGGGAACTGAAGCTTTCTTT. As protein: CASSLRGMGGTEAFF.

The CDR3 region is CASSVGGLGNTIYF. CDR3 nucleotides: TGCGCCAGCAGCGTGGGGGGGCTTGGAAACACCATATATTTT. V usage is TRBV5-1 and J usage is TRBJ1-3; D perhaps matches TRBD1 (6 bases). The CDR3 totals 14 residues. The ends were cut back, 4 bases at V and 3 bases at J, with 11 bases in the middle. Germline V gives CDR1 SGHRS, CDR2 YFSETQ.

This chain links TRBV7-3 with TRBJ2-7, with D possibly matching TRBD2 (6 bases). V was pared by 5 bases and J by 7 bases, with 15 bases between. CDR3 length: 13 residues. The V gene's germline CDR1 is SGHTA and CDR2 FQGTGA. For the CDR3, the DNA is TGTGCCAGCAGCCCGGTAGGGGAGGCAGAGCAGTACTTC. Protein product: CASSPVGEAEQYF.

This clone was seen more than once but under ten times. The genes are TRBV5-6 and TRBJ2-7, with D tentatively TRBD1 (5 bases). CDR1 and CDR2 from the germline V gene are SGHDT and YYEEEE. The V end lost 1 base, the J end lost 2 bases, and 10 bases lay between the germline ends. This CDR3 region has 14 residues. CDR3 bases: TGTGCCAGCAGCTTGAAAGGGGCCACCTACGAGCAGTACTTC. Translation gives CASSLKGATYEQYF.

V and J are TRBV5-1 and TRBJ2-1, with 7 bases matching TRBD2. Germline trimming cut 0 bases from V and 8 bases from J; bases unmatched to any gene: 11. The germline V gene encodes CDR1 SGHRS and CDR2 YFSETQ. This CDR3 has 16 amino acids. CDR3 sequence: CASSLASGGRPDEQFF. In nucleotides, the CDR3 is TGCGCCAGCAGCTTGGCCTCGGGCGGGAGACCAGATGAGCAGTTCTTC.

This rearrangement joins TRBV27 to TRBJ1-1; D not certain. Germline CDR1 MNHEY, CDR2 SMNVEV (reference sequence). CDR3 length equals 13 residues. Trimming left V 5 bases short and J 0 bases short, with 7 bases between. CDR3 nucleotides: TGTGCCAGCAGTCCCACAGTGAACACTGAAGCTTTCTTT. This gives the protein CASSPTVNTEAFF.

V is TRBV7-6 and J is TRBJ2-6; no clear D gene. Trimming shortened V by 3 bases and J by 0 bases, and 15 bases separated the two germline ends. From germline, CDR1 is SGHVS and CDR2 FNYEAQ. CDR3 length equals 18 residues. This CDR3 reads CASSLREVASSGANVLTF. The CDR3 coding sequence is TGTGCCAGCAGCTTGAGAGAGGTGGCGTCCTCTGGGGCCAACGTCCTGACTTTC.

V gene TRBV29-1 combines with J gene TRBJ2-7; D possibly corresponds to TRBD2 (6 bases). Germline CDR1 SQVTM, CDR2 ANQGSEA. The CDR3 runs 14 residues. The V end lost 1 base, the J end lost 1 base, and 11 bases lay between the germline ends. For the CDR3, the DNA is TGCAGCGTTGAAGTAGACGGGAGATCCTACGAGCAGTACTTC. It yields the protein CSVEVDGRSYEQYF.

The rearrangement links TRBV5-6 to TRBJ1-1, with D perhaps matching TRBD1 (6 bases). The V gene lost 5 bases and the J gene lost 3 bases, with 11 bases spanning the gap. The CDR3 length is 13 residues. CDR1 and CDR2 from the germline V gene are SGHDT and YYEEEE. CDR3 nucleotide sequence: TGTGCCAGCAGGGCGTACAGGGACACTGAAGCTTTCTTT. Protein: CASRAYRDTEAFF.

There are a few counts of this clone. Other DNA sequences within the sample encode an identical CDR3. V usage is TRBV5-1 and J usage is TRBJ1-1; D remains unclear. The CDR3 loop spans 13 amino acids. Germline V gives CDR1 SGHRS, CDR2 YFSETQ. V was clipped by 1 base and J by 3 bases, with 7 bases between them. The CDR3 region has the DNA TGCGCCAGCAGCTTGCCCGGGGACACTGAAGCTTTCTTT. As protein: CASSLPGDTEAFF.

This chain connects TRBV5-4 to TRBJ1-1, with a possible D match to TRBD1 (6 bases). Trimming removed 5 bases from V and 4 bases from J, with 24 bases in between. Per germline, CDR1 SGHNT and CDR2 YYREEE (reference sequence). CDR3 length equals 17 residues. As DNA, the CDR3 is TGTGCCAGCAGTACCGGAGGGGGGGATTTTTTATCCACTGAAGCTTTCTTT. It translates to CASSTGGGDFLSTEAFF.

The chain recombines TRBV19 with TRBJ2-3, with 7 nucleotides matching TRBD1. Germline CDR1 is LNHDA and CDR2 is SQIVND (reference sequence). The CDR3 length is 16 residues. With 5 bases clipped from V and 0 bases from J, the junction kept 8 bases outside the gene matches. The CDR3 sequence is CASSPSLTGSTDTQYF. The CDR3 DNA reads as TGTGCCAGTAGTCCCTCGTTGACAGGGAGCACAGATACGCAGTATTTT.

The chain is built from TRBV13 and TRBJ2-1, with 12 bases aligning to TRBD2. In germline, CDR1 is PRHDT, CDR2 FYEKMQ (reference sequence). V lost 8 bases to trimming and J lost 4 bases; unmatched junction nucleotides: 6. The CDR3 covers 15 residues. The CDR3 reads CASLKGLAGYNEQFF. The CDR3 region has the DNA TGTGCCAGCCTAAAAGGACTAGCGGGGTACAATGAGCAGTTCTTC.

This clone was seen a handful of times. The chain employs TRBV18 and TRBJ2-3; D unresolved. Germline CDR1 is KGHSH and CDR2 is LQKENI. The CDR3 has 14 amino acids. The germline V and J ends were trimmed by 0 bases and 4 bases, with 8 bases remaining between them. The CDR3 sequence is CASSPPIRADTQYF. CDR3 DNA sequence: TGTGCCAGCTCACCACCGATCCGGGCAGATACGCAGTATTTT.

This chain's CDR3 is CASWTPNTGELFF. In DNA form, the CDR3 reads TGTGCCAGCTGGACACCGAACACCGGGGAGCTGTTTTTT. This chain connects TRBV19 to TRBJ2-2; possibly TRBD1 for D (5 bases). Between the trimmed V and J ends, which lost 9 bases and 0 bases, there was a span of 8 bases. This CDR3 has 13 amino acids. Germline CDR1 reads LNHDA; CDR2 reads SQIVND (reference sequence).

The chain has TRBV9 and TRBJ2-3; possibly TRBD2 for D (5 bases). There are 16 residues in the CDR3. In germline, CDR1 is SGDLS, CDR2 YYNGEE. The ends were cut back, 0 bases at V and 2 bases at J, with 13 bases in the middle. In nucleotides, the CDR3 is TGTGCCAGCAGCGTAGGGCCAGAGGGAGACACAGATACGCAGTATTTT. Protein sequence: CASSVGPEGDTDTQYF.

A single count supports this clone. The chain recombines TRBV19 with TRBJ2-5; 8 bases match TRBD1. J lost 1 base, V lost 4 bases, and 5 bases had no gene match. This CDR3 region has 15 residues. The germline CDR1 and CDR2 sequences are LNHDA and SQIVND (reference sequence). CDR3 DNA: TGTGCCAGTAGTACCTCCAGGGGGCCCCAAGAGACCCAGTACTTC. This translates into CASSTSRGPQETQYF.

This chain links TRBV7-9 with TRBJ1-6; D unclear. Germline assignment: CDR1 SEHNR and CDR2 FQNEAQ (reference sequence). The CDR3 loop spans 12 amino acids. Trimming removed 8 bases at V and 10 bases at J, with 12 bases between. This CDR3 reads CASDTPKSPLHF. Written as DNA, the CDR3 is TGTGCCAGCGACACACCGAAATCACCCCTCCACTTT. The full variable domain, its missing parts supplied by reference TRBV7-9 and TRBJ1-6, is DTGVSQNPRHKITKRGQNVTFRCDPISEHNRLYWYRQTLGQGPEFLTYFQNEAQLEKSRLLSDRFSAERPKGSFSTLEIQRTEQGDSAMYLCASDTPKSPLHFGNGTRLTVT.

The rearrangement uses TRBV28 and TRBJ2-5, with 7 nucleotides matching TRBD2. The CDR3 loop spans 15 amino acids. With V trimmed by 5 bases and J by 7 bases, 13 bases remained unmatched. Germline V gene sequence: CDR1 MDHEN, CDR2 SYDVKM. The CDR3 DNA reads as TGTGCCAGCAGTCCGCCGGGACTACCGACCTGGACCCAGTACTTC. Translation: CASSPPGLPTWTQYF.

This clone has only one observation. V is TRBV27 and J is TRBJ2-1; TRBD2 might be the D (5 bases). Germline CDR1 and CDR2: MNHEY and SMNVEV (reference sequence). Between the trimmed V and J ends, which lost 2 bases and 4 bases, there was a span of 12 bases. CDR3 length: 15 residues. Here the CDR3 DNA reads TGTGCCAGCAGTTTAAGCGGAGTGGGATACAATGAGCAGTTCTTC. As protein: CASSLSGVGYNEQFF.

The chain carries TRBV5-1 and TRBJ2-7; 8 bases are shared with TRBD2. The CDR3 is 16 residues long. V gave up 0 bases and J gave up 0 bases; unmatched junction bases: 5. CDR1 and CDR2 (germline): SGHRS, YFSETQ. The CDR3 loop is CASSLVVSGNSYEQYF. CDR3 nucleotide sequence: TGCGCCAGCAGCTTGGTCGTTAGCGGGAACTCCTACGAGCAGTACTTC.